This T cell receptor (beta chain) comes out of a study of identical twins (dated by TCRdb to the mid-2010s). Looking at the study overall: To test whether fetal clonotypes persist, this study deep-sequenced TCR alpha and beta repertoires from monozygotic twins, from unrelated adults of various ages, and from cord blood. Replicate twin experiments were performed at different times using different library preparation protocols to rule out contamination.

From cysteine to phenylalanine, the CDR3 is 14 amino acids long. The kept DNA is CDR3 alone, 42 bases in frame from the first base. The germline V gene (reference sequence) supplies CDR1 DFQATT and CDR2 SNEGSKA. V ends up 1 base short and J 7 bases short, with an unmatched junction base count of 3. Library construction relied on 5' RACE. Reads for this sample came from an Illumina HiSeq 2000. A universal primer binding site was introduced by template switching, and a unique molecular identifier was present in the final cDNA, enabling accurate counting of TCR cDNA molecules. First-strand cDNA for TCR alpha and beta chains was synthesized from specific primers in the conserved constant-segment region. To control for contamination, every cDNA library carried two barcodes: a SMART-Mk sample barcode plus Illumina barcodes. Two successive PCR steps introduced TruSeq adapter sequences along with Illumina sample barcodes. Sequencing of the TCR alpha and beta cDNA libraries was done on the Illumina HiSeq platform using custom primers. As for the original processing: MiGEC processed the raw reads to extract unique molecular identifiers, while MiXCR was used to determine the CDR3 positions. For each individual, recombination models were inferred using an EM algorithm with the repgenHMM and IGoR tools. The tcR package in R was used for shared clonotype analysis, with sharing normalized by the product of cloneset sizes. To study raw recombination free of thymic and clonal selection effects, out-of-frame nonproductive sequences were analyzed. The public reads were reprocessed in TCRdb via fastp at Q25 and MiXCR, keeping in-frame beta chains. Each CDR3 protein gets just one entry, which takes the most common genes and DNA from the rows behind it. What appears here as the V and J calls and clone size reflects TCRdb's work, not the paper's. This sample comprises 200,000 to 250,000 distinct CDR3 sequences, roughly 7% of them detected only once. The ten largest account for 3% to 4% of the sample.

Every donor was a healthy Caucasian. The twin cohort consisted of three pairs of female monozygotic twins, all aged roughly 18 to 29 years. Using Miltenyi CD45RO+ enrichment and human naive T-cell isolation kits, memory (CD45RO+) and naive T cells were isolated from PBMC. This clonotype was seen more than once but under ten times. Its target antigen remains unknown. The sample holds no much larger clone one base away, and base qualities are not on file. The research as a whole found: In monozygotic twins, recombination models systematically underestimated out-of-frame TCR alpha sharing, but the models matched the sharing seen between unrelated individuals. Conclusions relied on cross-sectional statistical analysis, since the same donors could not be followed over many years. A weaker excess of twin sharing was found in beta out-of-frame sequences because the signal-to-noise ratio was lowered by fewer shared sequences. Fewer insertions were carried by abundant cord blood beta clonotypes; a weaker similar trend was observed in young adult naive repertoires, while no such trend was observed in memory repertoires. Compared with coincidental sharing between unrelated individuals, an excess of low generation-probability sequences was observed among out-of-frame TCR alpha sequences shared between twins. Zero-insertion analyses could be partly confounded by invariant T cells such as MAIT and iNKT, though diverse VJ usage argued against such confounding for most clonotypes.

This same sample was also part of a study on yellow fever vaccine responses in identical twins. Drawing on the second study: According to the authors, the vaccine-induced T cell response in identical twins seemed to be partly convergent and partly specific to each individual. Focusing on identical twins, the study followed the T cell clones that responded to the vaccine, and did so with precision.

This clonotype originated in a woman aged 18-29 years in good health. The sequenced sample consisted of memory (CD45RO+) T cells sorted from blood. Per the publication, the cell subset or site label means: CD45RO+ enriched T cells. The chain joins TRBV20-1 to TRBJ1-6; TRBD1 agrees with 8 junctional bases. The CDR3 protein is CSARARTGNSPLHF. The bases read TGCAGTGCTAGAGCGCGGACAGGGAATTCACCCCTCCACTTT.